These 8 T cell receptor beta chains originate from one sample sequenced in a study of blood T cells in healthy people across ages. Primed by a sample-barcoded 5' primer and a J-beta primer mix, a second PCR proceeded for 7 to 11 cycles. From the 5' RACE reads, TCRdb called clonotypes with MiXCR, one entry per CDR3 protein. The data contain more than 1,000,000 distinct CDR3 sequences, around 27% of them seen just once; the ten biggest clones take up less than 0.85%. These same records also appear under a second study, on T cells of mothers and their children.

Sequenced: blood. All receptors come from a girl aged 2-10 years in good health.

V and J are TRBV4-1 and TRBJ1-2; TRBD1 matches at 7 bases. The CDR3 is 16 amino acids. CDR1 is MGHRA and CDR2 is YSYEKL in the germline V gene. J gave up 2 bases and V 1 base, and 7 bases lay outside the gene matches. The CDR3 region is CASSQGQGGRNYGYTF. The CDR3 nucleotides are TGCGCCAGCAGCCAAGGACAGGGAGGAAGGAACTATGGCTACACCTTC.

This clonotype was seen a few times. The V and J genes are TRBV20-1 and TRBJ2-6; D unclear. This CDR3 comprises 13 residues. V lost 7 bases and J 4 bases, leaving 11 bases between the germline ends. Germline lookup yields CDR1 DFQATT and CDR2 SNEGSKA (reference sequence). In DNA form, the CDR3 reads TGCAGTGGCCAGCGTAGCGGGGCCAACGTCCTGACTTTC. Its protein product is CSGQRSGANVLTF.

The chain has TRBV7-2 and TRBJ1-2; D uncertain. The V end was cut by 2 bases, the J end by 8 bases, with 12 bases between. CDR3 length: 13 residues. From germline, CDR1 is SGHTA and CDR2 FQGNSA. CDR3 sequence reads: CASSLTQPTGYTF. The DNA of the CDR3 is TGTGCCAGCAGCTTAACACAGCCTACGGGCTACACCTTC. The full variable domain, rest sourced from reference TRBV7-2 and TRBJ1-2, is GAGVSQSPSNKVTEKGKDVELRCDPISGHTALYWYRQSLGQGLEFLIYFQGNSAPDKSGLPSDRFSAERTGGSVSTLTIQRTQQEDSAVYLCASSLTQPTGYTFGSGTRLTVV.

In this sample, this clonotype turned up a few times. This chain uses TRBV6-2 or TRBV6-3 with TRBJ2-7, with 10 bases matching TRBD1. This CDR3 has 19 amino acids. Losses at the gene ends were 5 bases for V and 0 bases for J; bases not matched to a gene: 16. From germline, CDR1 is MNHEY and CDR2 SVGEGT. The CDR3 region has the DNA TGTGCCAGCAGTCACGTTTCCCGGGACAGGGGTATCCTCTCCTACGAGCAGTACTTC. Protein: CASSHVSRDRGILSYEQYF.

This clonotype has just a few counts. V is TRBV12-3 or TRBV12-4 and J is TRBJ2-5; D possibly corresponds to TRBD1 (6 bases). V was clipped by 5 bases and J by 2 bases, with 9 bases between them. CDR3 length: 13 amino acids. CDR3 residues: CASSKDRQETQYF. The CDR3 nucleotides are TGTGCCAGCAGTAAGGACAGACAAGAGACCCAGTACTTC.

This clonotype occurred a few times. The CDR3 loop reads CASSVLASEQFF. The CDR3 bases are TGTGCCAGCAGTGTGTTAGCGTCTGAGCAGTTCTTC. This sequence joins TRBV25-1 and TRBJ2-5, with D perhaps TRBD2 (5 bases). The closer fit of TRBJ2-1 to the DNA end suggests the J call may be wrong. Germline-derived CDR1 and CDR2 are MGHDK and SYGVNS. The CDR3 covers 12 residues.

This clonotype has a handful of counts. The gene calls are TRBV3-1 and TRBJ2-5; D unclear. V shed 4 bases and J shed 2 bases, with 17 bases lying between them. The CDR3 runs 16 residues. From germline, CDR1 is LGHDT and CDR2 YNNKEL (reference sequence). The CDR3 DNA reads TGTGCCAGCAGCCTTCGACCGCGGACGGTTCAAGAGACCCAGTACTTC. It yields the protein CASSLRPRTVQETQYF.

The chain is built from TRBV6-5 and TRBJ2-2; D could derive from TRBD1 or TRBD2 (5 bases each). V was cut by 0 bases and J by 0 bases, with 11 bases left in between. CDR1 and CDR2 (germline): MNHEY, SVGAGI. CDR3 length: 17 residues. CDR3 sequence reads: CASSYSGGGPNTGELFF. The CDR3 nucleotides read TGTGCCAGCAGTTACTCCGGTGGGGGACCGAACACCGGGGAGCTGTTTTTT.